The 25 T cell receptor beta chains below all came from one sample that was sequenced in a study of identical twins (dated by TCRdb to the mid-2010s). Library creation used 5' RACE. These reads were obtained on an Illumina HiSeq 2000. TCRdb handled the public reads itself, with Q25 trimming in fastp and clone calling in MiXCR, and kept productive beta chains. Each CDR3 protein appears once, grouped with its most common genes and DNA. This sample has about 100,000 distinct CDR3 sequences in its table, and under 7% of those were observed once. Jointly, the top ten make up approximately 12% of the sample. Sequencing was done on a sample of memory T cells sorted from blood. The sample's cell subset or site label is to be understood as: CD45RO+ enriched T cells. These receptors came from a woman in her 50s in good health.

This clonotype was recorded at least ten times. The V and J genes are TRBV29-1 and TRBJ2-5; D gene uncertain. This CDR3 is 14 amino acids long. Germline values: CDR1 SQVTM, CDR2 ANQGSEA. Trimming removed 3 bases from V and 5 bases from J, with 16 bases in between. The CDR3: CSVDHDSLTETQYF. CDR3 nucleotides: TGCAGCGTTGACCACGACTCCTTAACGGAGACCCAGTACTTC. The complete variable domain, with remaining parts taken from reference TRBV29-1 and TRBJ2-5, reads SAVISQKPSRDICQRGTSLTIQCQVDSQVTMMFWYRQQPGQSLTLIATANQGSEATYESGFVIDKFPISRPNLTFSTLTVSNMSPEDSSIYLCSVDHDSLTETQYFGPGTRLLVL.

This clonotype was recorded at least ten times. The V and J genes are TRBV10-3 and TRBJ2-1; 10 bases are shared with TRBD2. The CDR3 contains 19 residues. CDR1 ENHRY and CDR2 SYGVKD come from the germline V gene. The junction had 16 bases not matched to a gene; V was cut back by 0 bases and J by 8 bases. For the CDR3, the DNA is TGTGCCATCAGTGAGTCCCTAGCGGGAGCACCAAATAGGTTGCATGAGCAGTTCTTC. The encoded protein is CAISESLAGAPNRLHEQFF.

This sequence joins TRBV3-1 and TRBJ2-3; possibly TRBD1 or TRBD2 for D (5 bases each). The CDR3 covers 16 residues. V lost 4 bases to trimming and J lost 5 bases, with 19 bases between them. Germline loops: CDR1 LGHDT, CDR2 YNNKEL (reference sequence). As DNA, the CDR3 is TGTGCCAGCAGCCTCGGGGCTCTCTCGGCGAGAGATACGCAGTATTTT. Protein: CASSLGALSARDTQYF.

This clonotype was recorded many times. V gene TRBV25-1 combines with J gene TRBJ2-3; D gene ambiguous. Between the trimmed V and J ends, which lost 1 base and 4 bases, there was a span of 15 bases. The germline V gene encodes CDR1 MGHDK and CDR2 SYGVNS. CDR3 length equals 16 residues. The CDR3 region has the DNA TGTGCCAGCAGTGAATCACGGCTAGGATTGTCAGATACGCAGTATTTT. It codes for CASSESRLGLSDTQYF.

The V gene is TRBV11-1, the J gene TRBJ2-3; 9 bases match TRBD1. This CDR3 has 15 residues. Germline loops: CDR1 SGHAT, CDR2 FQDESV (reference sequence). Germline trimming cut 7 bases from V and 4 bases from J; bases unmatched to any gene: 9. CDR3 in amino acids: CASTQQGALPDTQYF. For the CDR3, the DNA is TGTGCCAGCACACAACAGGGGGCTTTGCCAGATACGCAGTATTTT. Full variable domain (outside the CDR3, taken from reference TRBV11-1 and TRBJ2-3): EAEVAQSPRYKITEKSQAVAFWCDPISGHATLYWYRQILGQGPELLVQFQDESVVDDSQLPKDRFSAERLKGVDSTLKIQPAELGDSAMYLCASTQQGALPDTQYFGPGTRLTVL.

This clonotype was seen repeatedly, ten times or more. This rearrangement joins TRBV20-1 to TRBJ1-1; no reliable D call. Trimming removed 4 bases at V and 4 bases at J, with 13 bases between. The germline gives CDR1 DFQATT, CDR2 SNEGSKA (reference sequence). CDR3 size: 13 residues. The CDR3 region is CSAKVPKGTEAFF. As DNA, the CDR3 is TGCAGTGCTAAAGTCCCCAAGGGCACTGAAGCTTTCTTT.

There are many counts of this clonotype. The chain couples TRBV9 to TRBJ1-6, with 8 bases fitting TRBD1. The CDR3 contains 15 residues. J gave up 7 bases and V 3 bases, and 6 bases lay outside the gene matches. In germline, CDR1 is SGDLS, CDR2 YYNGEE. The CDR3 is CASSGRTGNNSPLHF. The CDR3 DNA reads as TGTGCCAGCAGCGGCCGGACAGGGAACAATTCACCCCTCCACTTT.

The chain recombines TRBV20-1 with TRBJ2-2; 7 bases map to TRBD1. Germline CDR1 is DFQATT and CDR2 is SNEGSKA (reference sequence). Losses at the gene ends were 1 base for V and 2 bases for J; bases not matched to a gene: 4. The CDR3 sequence is 15 residues long. CDR3 amino acids: CSARAGTANTGELFF. CDR3 DNA sequence: TGCAGTGCTAGAGCCGGGACAGCTAACACCGGGGAGCTGTTTTTT.

The V and J genes are TRBV11-3 and TRBJ2-5; TRBD2 matches 10 bases. Unmatched junction bases numbered 14, after V lost 5 bases and J lost 5 bases. Germline loops: CDR1 SGHNT, CDR2 YENEEA. This CDR3 spans 17 amino acids. The CDR3 region is CASSQTFGTSVGETQYF. For the CDR3, the DNA is TGTGCCAGCAGCCAAACCTTTGGGACTAGCGTGGGGGAGACCCAGTACTTC. Drawing the rest from reference TRBV11-3 and TRBJ2-5, the complete variable domain is EAGVVQSPRYKIIEKKQPVAFWCNPISGHNTLYWYLQNLGQGPELLIRYENEEAVDDSQLPKDRFSAERLKGVDSTLKIQPAELGDSAVYLCASSQTFGTSVGETQYFGPGTRLLVL.

Only a few counts were recorded for this clonotype. The V call is TRBV11-2, the J call TRBJ1-2, with D maybe TRBD1 (6 bases). Germline values: CDR1 SGHAT, CDR2 FQNNGV. CDR3 length equals 12 residues. Trimming stripped 6 bases from V and 6 bases from J, with 11 bases between. The chain's CDR3 is CASSHTGNGYTF. For the CDR3, the DNA is TGTGCCAGCAGTCATACAGGGAATGGCTACACCTTC.

This clonotype was recorded at least ten times. The chain couples TRBV11-2 to TRBJ2-1; 9 bases map to TRBD2. V was clipped by 4 bases and J by 5 bases; unmatched bases: 12. CDR1 is SGHAT, CDR2 FQNNGV, per germline. CDR3 length equals 17 residues. CDR3: CASSSGRGAGGHNEQFF. The CDR3 DNA reads as TGTGCCAGCAGCTCGGGAAGAGGAGCGGGAGGCCACAATGAGCAGTTCTTC.

The J gene is TRBJ2-1, the V gene TRBV19, with 13 bases that match TRBD2. J lost 9 bases, V lost 5 bases, and 10 bases had no gene match. CDR1 and CDR2 (germline): LNHDA, SQIVND (reference sequence). The CDR3 totals 16 residues. The CDR3 bases are TGTGCCAGTAGTTTCACTAGCGGGAGGGTTCACGGTGAGCAGTTCTTC. Its translation: CASSFTSGRVHGEQFF.

The V call is TRBV7-7, the J call TRBJ2-2, with TRBD2 matching 11 bases. Germline CDR1 reads SSHAT; CDR2 reads FNYEAQ (reference sequence). V was clipped by 5 bases and J by 6 bases; unmatched bases: 5. The CDR3 totals 15 residues. CDR3 sequence reads: CASSPLAGVPGELFF. DNA of the CDR3: TGTGCCAGCAGCCCACTAGCGGGAGTTCCCGGGGAGCTGTTTTTT.

This clonotype was counted at least ten times. V gene TRBV19 combines with J gene TRBJ1-2, with TRBD1 identical over 10 bases. Germline V gene data show CDR1 as LNHDA and CDR2 as SQIVND (reference sequence). The CDR3 loop spans 16 amino acids. V lost 8 bases to trimming and J lost 7 bases; unmatched junction nucleotides: 16. CDR3 sequence reads: CASLVSPGTGEPGYTF. In nucleotides, the CDR3 is TGTGCCAGTCTTGTTTCCCCCGGGACAGGGGAACCTGGCTACACCTTC.

This clonotype was counted between two and nine times. The chain joins TRBV3-1 to TRBJ2-5; D possibly uses TRBD1 or TRBD2 (5 bases each). Germline V gene lookup returns CDR1 LGHDT and CDR2 YNNKEL (reference sequence). This CDR3 comprises 13 residues. V was cut by 1 base and J by 6 bases, with 9 bases left in between. CDR3 DNA: TGTGCCAGCAGCCAAGGGGGACGGAAGACCCAGTACTTC. This codes for CASSQGGRKTQYF.

This clonotype was recorded many times. The V call is TRBV6-1, the J call TRBJ2-2, with 7 bases aligning to TRBD1. This CDR3 comprises 16 residues. V lost 5 bases, J lost 4 bases, and 10 bases stayed unmatched. In germline, CDR1 is MNHNS, CDR2 SASEGT. The CDR3 nucleotides are TGTGCCAGCAGTCTACAGGGGCGAGGGGTCACCGGGGAGCTGTTTTTT. It is translated as CASSLQGRGVTGELFF.

The table lists this clonotype with many counts. The chain uses TRBV6-5 and TRBJ2-2, with 9 bases aligning to TRBD2. The CDR3 has 13 amino acids. Looked up from germline, CDR1 is MNHEY and CDR2 is SVGAGI. With V trimmed by 7 bases and J by 7 bases, 4 bases remained unmatched. CDR3 sequence: CASKTSGSGELFF. Written as DNA, the CDR3 is TGTGCCAGCAAGACTAGCGGCAGCGGGGAGCTGTTTTTT.

Many counts were recorded for this clonotype. This chain uses TRBV5-6 with TRBJ2-3; D gene ambiguous. The CDR3 covers 16 residues. Germline V CDR1 and CDR2: SGHDT, YYEEEE. V lost 4 bases to trimming and J lost 2 bases, with 17 bases between them. The CDR3: CASSVLEKPFTDTQYF. CDR3 sequence (DNA): TGTGCCAGCAGCGTATTAGAGAAACCCTTCACAGATACGCAGTATTTT.

This clonotype was seen repeatedly, ten times or more. The rearrangement joins TRBV6-5 to TRBJ1-1; D is possibly TRBD1 (5 bases). Germline lookup yields CDR1 MNHEY and CDR2 SVGAGI. V gave up 6 bases and J gave up 3 bases, with 14 bases separating them. CDR3 length: 14 amino acids. CDR3 nucleotide sequence: TGTGCCAGCAGAAATTTAGGCAGGGACACTGAAGCTTTCTTT. Its translation: CASRNLGRDTEAFF.

This clonotype was detected a few times. The chain recombines TRBV11-2 with TRBJ2-3, with D perhaps TRBD2 (6 bases). Germline assignment: CDR1 SGHAT and CDR2 FQNNGV. Trimming removed 5 bases at V and 5 bases at J, with 17 bases between. CDR3 size: 15 residues. The CDR3 spells CASSKPDLAIDTQYF. DNA for the CDR3: TGTGCCAGCAGCAAACCCGATCTAGCGATAGATACGCAGTATTTT.

This chain connects TRBV24-1 to TRBJ2-3; 11 bases agree with TRBD2. This CDR3 is 17 amino acids long. V trimming: 7 bases; J trimming: 5 bases; junction bases outside the gene matches: 13. The germline CDR1 and CDR2 sequences are KGHDR and SFDVKD. The CDR3 region has the DNA TGTGCCACCAGGGCTTCCACCGGGACTAGCGGTAGAGATACGCAGTATTTT. Encoded protein: CATRASTGTSGRDTQYF.

The sample holds many counts of this clonotype. The chain recombines TRBV12-3 or TRBV12-4 with TRBJ2-7, with TRBD2 matching 9 bases. V shed 5 bases, J shed 5 bases, and the junction held 10 bases outside the gene matches. This CDR3 has 15 residues. The CDR3 DNA sequence: TGTGCCAGCAGTCTCTCCGGGACTAGCTTGGACGAGCAGTACTTC. Translated: CASSLSGTSLDEQYF.

The table lists this clonotype with many counts. This chain uses TRBV15 with TRBJ1-2; D call uncertain. CDR3 size: 15 residues. CDR1 is LNHNV and CDR2 is YYDKDF in the germline V gene (reference sequence). V was trimmed by 3 bases and J by 0 bases, leaving 11 bases between them. CDR3 DNA sequence: TGTGCCACCAGCAGGTCGCAGGCTTCTAACTATGGCTACACCTTC. Translating gives CATSRSQASNYGYTF.

Many counts were recorded for this clonotype. The rearrangement links TRBV10-2 to TRBJ2-1; D remains ambiguous. The CDR3 is 12 residues long. Deletions cut 0 bases from V and 15 bases from J, with 12 bases between. Germline V gene lookup returns CDR1 WSHSY and CDR2 SAAADI. CDR3 residues: CASSESAFQPFF. The CDR3 coding sequence is TGCGCCAGCAGTGAGTCGGCCTTTCAGCCGTTCTTC.

This clonotype was seen at least ten times. V is TRBV5-4 and J is TRBJ1-1; the D is unclear. V lost 0 bases and J lost 2, with 11 bases in between. This CDR3 region has 15 residues. CDR1 is SGHNT and CDR2 is YYREEE in the germline V gene (reference sequence). CDR3 nucleotide sequence: TGTGCCAGCAGCTTGGGGGCAGGTGGTAACACTGAAGCTTTCTTT. Encoded protein: CASSLGAGGNTEAFF.